A selection of T cell receptor beta chains follows, all from one sample in a study of T-cell memory formation after mild COVID-19. TCRdb passed the 5' RACE reads through MiXCR, listing each CDR3 protein once. The top ten clones hold about 8.7% of a sample with around 420,000 distinct CDR3 sequences, approximately 24% of them seen once. Sequencing was carried out using PBMCs or a T cell subset sorted from them (not recorded which). The receptors come from an adult woman who had mild COVID-19 (a few samples of this study predate the infection). Cell type and time point are not known. Each CDR3 is given with its conserved first and last residue. Each record gives: V gene, D gene, CDR3 length, J gene, clone size, CDR3 DNA, CDR3 protein. A D gene is named only where the DNA matches it firmly. The size of a clone is reported for some rows only, either as once, few or many, or as a class for expanded clones.

TRBV7-9	.	13	TRBJ2-7	few	TGTGCTACACAGGGAGGGGACTCCTACGAGCAGTACTTC	CATQGGDSYEQYF
TRBV3-1	.	13	TRBJ1-1	few	TGTGCCAGCAGCACGGGATCGAACACTGAAGCTTTCTTT	CASSTGSNTEAFF
TRBV11-2	.	12	TRBJ2-1	.	TGTGCCAGCAGCTTCGCTGACAATGAGCAGTTCTTC	CASSFADNEQFF
TRBV5-6	.	14	TRBJ2-3	few	TGTGCCAGCAGCGGGACGCGAAACACAGATACGCAGTATTTT	CASSGTRNTDTQYF
TRBV5-1	TRBD1	17	TRBJ2-7	.	TGCGCCAGCAGCTTGAATACAAATAATGACAGGGCGAACGAGCAGTACTTC	CASSLNTNNDRANEQYF
TRBV6-6	.	13	TRBJ2-1	few	TGTGCCAGCACTGAGACTGATTACAATGAGCAGTTCTTC	CASTETDYNEQFF
TRBV10-3	.	14	TRBJ1-1	.	TGTGCCATCAGTGGGGTGTTTGGGGGCACTGAAGCTTTCTTT	CAISGVFGGTEAFF
TRBV12-3/TRBV12-4	TRBD2	16	TRBJ2-1	.	TGTGCCAGCAGTTTACTCGGGAGGGCCGGGAACAATGAGCAGTTCTTC	CASSLLGRAGNNEQFF
TRBV12-3/TRBV12-4	TRBD2	14	TRBJ2-5	.	TGTGCCAGCTCGGAGCGGGAGACCCAAGAGACCCAGTACTTC	CASSERETQETQYF
TRBV20-1	TRBD2	19	TRBJ2-5	.	TGCAGTGCTAGATCTAGGCTAGCGGGAGGGTGGTTCGTGCCGGAGACCCAGTACTTC	CSARSRLAGGWFVPETQYF
TRBV18	TRBD1	16	TRBJ1-3	.	TGTGCCAGCTCACCCTGGGACAGGGCCTCTGGAAACACCATATATTTT	CASSPWDRASGNTIYF
TRBV6-4	.	15	TRBJ2-1	few	TGTGCCAGCAGTGACTCGGCTAGCTCCTACAATGAGCAGTTCTTC	CASSDSASSYNEQFF
TRBV7-2	TRBD2	15	TRBJ2-1	.	TGTGCCAGCAGCTCTAAGCGGGGAAATTACAATGAGCAGTTCTTC	CASSSKRGNYNEQFF
TRBV29-1	.	13	TRBJ1-3	.	TGCAGCGTTGAAGATAGGGCTGGAAACACCATATATTTT	CSVEDRAGNTIYF
TRBV7-9	.	10	TRBJ1-1	.	TGTGCCAGCACCGTTTTAGAAGCTTTCTTT	CASTVLEAFF
TRBV7-2	TRBD1	14	TRBJ1-1	.	TGTGCCAGCAGCCCTTTTTTGGGACAGGGCTCAGCTTTCTTT	CASSPFLGQGSAFF
TRBV6-5	.	16	TRBJ2-1	few	TGTGCCAGCAGTCCTCTGATGGCCGGTGGTAGACAAGAGCAGTTCTTC	CASSPLMAGGRQEQFF
TRBV5-1	TRBD1	16	TRBJ2-7	.	TGCGCCAGCAGCCCGGGACAGGAGATAAGATTTTACGAGCAGTACTTC	CASSPGQEIRFYEQYF
TRBV4-1	.	14	TRBJ1-1	few	TGCGCCAGCAGCCAAGTTAGTCGGAACACTGAAGCTTTCTTT	CASSQVSRNTEAFF
TRBV7-7	.	14	TRBJ2-7	.	TGTGCTAGCAGCGCCGACTACGCAGTTGGGGAGCAGTACTTC	CASSADYAVGEQYF
TRBV7-9	TRBD2	18	TRBJ2-6	.	TGTGCCAGCAGCATCGGACTAGCGGGGGGAACTGGGGCCAACGTCCTGACTTTC	CASSIGLAGGTGANVLTF
TRBV18	TRBD2	16	TRBJ2-3	few	TGTGCCAGCTCACCACAAGCGGGAGGTATCACAGATACGCAGTATTTT	CASSPQAGGITDTQYF
TRBV15	.	12	TRBJ2-1	few	TGTGCCACCAGCAGAGATTTCGGTGAGCAGTTCTTC	CATSRDFGEQFF
TRBV4-1	.	13	TRBJ2-1	.	TGCGCCAGCAGCCACAGGATGGACAATGAGCAGTTCTTC	CASSHRMDNEQFF
TRBV9	.	14	TRBJ1-1	.	TGTGCCAGCAGCGTAGCTGTAGCAAGGAATGAAGCTTTCTTT	CASSVAVARNEAFF
TRBV20-1	.	15	TRBJ2-3	few	TGCAGTGCGGGTGACAGGAGGGTATCGTCAGATACGCAGTATTTT	CSAGDRRVSSDTQYF
TRBV27	TRBD1	16	TRBJ1-6	.	TGTGCCAGCAGCCGACAGGGGTTCTCCTATAATTCACCCCTCCACTTT	CASSRQGFSYNSPLHF
TRBV19	.	12	TRBJ2-2	.	TGTGCCACTGGACATTACACCGGGGAGCTGTTTTTT	CATGHYTGELFF
TRBV10-3	TRBD1	15	TRBJ2-1	few	TGTGCCATCAGTGAACGGGACAGGACCTACAATGAGCAGTTCTTC	CAISERDRTYNEQFF
TRBV12-3/TRBV12-4	.	15	TRBJ2-2	.	TGTGCCAGCAGTTTAAGGCGGAGGCACACCGGGGAGCTGTTTTTT	CASSLRRRHTGELFF
TRBV7-2	.	14	TRBJ1-2	.	TGTGCCAGCAGCCTGGGGACCGCCTTCTATGGCTACACCTTC	CASSLGTAFYGYTF
TRBV12-3/TRBV12-4	.	13	TRBJ1-1	.	TGTGCCAGCAGTTTAATGGGGAGCACTGAAGCTTTCTTT	CASSLMGSTEAFF
TRBV20-1	.	11	TRBJ2-1	.	TGCAGTGCTACCCGCGGGTCCGAGCAGTTCTTC	CSATRGSEQFF
TRBV7-9	TRBD1	13	TRBJ1-4	.	TGTGCCAGCAGCGGGACAGGGGTTGAAAAACTGTTTTTT	CASSGTGVEKLFF
TRBV6-1	.	14	TRBJ1-6	many	TGTGCCAGCAGTGAAGTGGGATATAATTCACCCCTCCACTTT	CASSEVGYNSPLHF
TRBV7-9	.	13	TRBJ2-1	.	TGTGCCAGCAGCATCCGGGACACTAATGAGCAGTTCTTC	CASSIRDTNEQFF
TRBV7-2	.	17	TRBJ2-1	.	TGTGCCAGCAGCAGTAGCGGTACCACGAGCTCCTACAATGAGCAGTTCTTC	CASSSSGTTSSYNEQFF
TRBV29-1	.	13	TRBJ1-1	.	TGCAGCGTTGAACAGGGTGTTTGGACTGAAGCTTTCTTT	CSVEQGVWTEAFF
TRBV27	.	13	TRBJ2-3	.	TGTGCCAGCAGTAAAACGGGATCGAATACGCAGTATTTT	CASSKTGSNTQYF
TRBV2	.	15	TRBJ1-5	.	TGTGCCAGCAGGCCCGGGACAATCTTGGGTCAGCCCCAGCATTTT	CASRPGTILGQPQHF
TRBV4-2	.	15	TRBJ2-5	.	TGTGCCAGCAGCCAGCCAGGCGGGAACCAAGAGACCCAGTACTTC	CASSQPGGNQETQYF
TRBV20-1	TRBD2	15	TRBJ2-1	few	TGCAGTGCTAGAGATGGTAGCGGGGGGTCGAATGAGCAGTTCTTC	CSARDGSGGSNEQFF
TRBV5-1	.	14	TRBJ2-3	few	TGCGCCAGCAGCTTGGAGTTACGCGCAGATACGCAGTATTTT	CASSLELRADTQYF
TRBV3-1	.	16	TRBJ2-1	.	TGTGCCAGCAGCCCCCAATCACTAGTGGTCCTCAATGAGCAGTTCTTC	CASSPQSLVVLNEQFF